Listed here are 24 T cell receptor beta chains from one sample, sequenced in a study of T cell clones after liver transplantation. Some clones are missing from TCRdb's copy, which holds only in-frame ones; the method was immunoSEQ multiplex PCR. The table records around 100,000 clones, 82% of them present only once. Material: CD4+ T cells from blood, obtained before liver transplant. The receptors come from a human donor who received a liver transplant.

The chain uses TRBV6-1 and TRBJ2-7; a weak D match, TRBD1 (5 bases). Germline CDR1 is MNHNS and CDR2 is SASEGT. The V and J ends lost 1 base and 4 bases respectively, with 11 bases between them. The CDR3 has 14 amino acids. In DNA form, the CDR3 reads TGTGCCAGCAGTGAAGAGTGGGGCCCATACGAGCAGTACTTC. Its protein product is CASSEEWGPYEQYF.

The chain combines TRBV10-2 with TRBJ1-1; 7 nucleotides line up with TRBD1. CDR1 WSHSY and CDR2 SAAADI come from the germline V gene. This CDR3 spans 15 amino acids. Trimming at V came to 8 bases and at J to 1 base, leaving 10 bases not matched to a gene. The CDR3 region has the DNA TGCGCCAGCGTCGACAGGGAAGGAGGGAACACTGAAGCTTTCTTT. Protein sequence: CASVDREGGNTEAFF.

This clone was counted only a few times. V gene TRBV10-3 combines with J gene TRBJ1-2; D perhaps matches TRBD1 (5 bases). Germline V lookup: CDR1 ENHRY, CDR2 SYGVKD. This CDR3 contains 10 residues. Trimming took off 11 bases at V and 6 bases at J, with 10 bases between the two ends. The CDR3 nucleotides are TGTGCCGCTGCGGGGGATGGCTACACCTTC. The encoded protein is CAAAGDGYTF.

The chain uses TRBV16 and TRBJ2-3; D not certain. The germline V gene encodes CDR1 KGHSY and CDR2 FQNENV. Trimming stripped 8 bases from V and 2 bases from J, with 17 bases between. This CDR3 comprises 15 residues. The CDR3 DNA is TGTGCCAGCGCCCTGACTTTCGACTCCACAGATACGCAGTATTTT. Protein: CASALTFDSTDTQYF.

The rearrangement links TRBV7-3 to TRBJ2-1, with D tentatively TRBD2 (6 bases). The CDR3 length is 18 residues. Per germline, CDR1 SGHTA and CDR2 FQGTGA. Trimming took off 1 base at V and 0 bases at J, with 16 bases between the two ends. The DNA for the CDR3 is TGTGCCAGCAGCTTAAGAGCCGGGAGCGGGCTCTCCTACAATGAGCAGTTCTTC. Protein: CASSLRAGSGLSYNEQFF.

The chain uses TRBV7-6 and TRBJ2-2, with D possibly TRBD1 on 5 matching bases. V dropped 2 bases and J dropped 3 bases, with 10 bases sitting between them. Germline CDR1 is SGHVS and CDR2 is FNYEAQ. This CDR3 region has 15 residues. The CDR3 region has the DNA TGTGCCAGCAGCTTAAGCAGGGCGGACACCGGGGAGCTGTTTTTT. It yields the protein CASSLSRADTGELFF.

This sequence joins TRBV28 and TRBJ1-4; TRBD1 might be the D (6 bases). The germline CDR1 and CDR2 sequences are MDHEN and SYDVKM. This CDR3 comprises 17 residues. V lost 6 bases and J 3 bases, leaving 20 bases between the germline ends. Here the CDR3 DNA reads TGTGCCAGCAGAAACACAGGGTCAGGAAGGGCTAATGAAAAACTGTTTTTT. Amino acid sequence: CASRNTGSGRANEKLFF.

V usage is TRBV9 and J usage is TRBJ2-1, with D possibly TRBD1 on 6 matching bases. The germline gives CDR1 SGDLS, CDR2 YYNGEE. This CDR3 contains 15 residues. V was shortened by 2 bases and J by 8 bases, with 17 bases between the two germline ends. In DNA, the CDR3 is TGTGCCAGCAGCGTTGGTCTGGACAGAAGGGATGAGCAGTTCTTC. Translated, it gives CASSVGLDRRDEQFF.

This clone was seen only a few times. The chain has TRBV7-3 and TRBJ1-6; D is perhaps TRBD1 (5 bases). The germline V gene encodes CDR1 SGHTA and CDR2 FQGTGA. Trimming removed 3 bases from V and 9 bases from J, with 9 bases in between. CDR3 length equals 13 residues. CDR3 in DNA: TGTGCCAGCAGCTTCAGGGATGGTTCACCCCTCCACTTT. Protein: CASSFRDGSPLHF.

This sequence joins TRBV11-3 and TRBJ2-1; no clear D. The germline V and J ends were trimmed by 0 bases and 4 bases, with 4 bases remaining between them. CDR3 length: 13 residues. CDR1 is SGHNT and CDR2 is YENEEA in the germline V gene. DNA for the CDR3: TGTGCCAGCAGCTTAGATCGATACAATGAGCAGTTCTTC. It specifies CASSLDRYNEQFF.

V gene TRBV2 combines with J gene TRBJ2-6; no firm D call. V gave up 4 bases and J gave up 0 bases, with 7 bases separating them. This CDR3 has 15 residues. The germline CDR1 and CDR2 sequences are SNHLY and FYNNEI. CDR3 loop: CASSGGSSGANVLTF. DNA of the CDR3: TGTGCCAGCAGTGGAGGCAGCTCTGGGGCCAACGTCCTGACTTTC.

This clone appeared a single time. The rearrangement links TRBV6-5 to TRBJ1-2; 7 nucleotides agree with TRBD1. CDR1 is MNHEY and CDR2 is SVGAGI in the germline V gene. The CDR3 covers 13 residues. V shed 6 bases and J 4 bases; nucleotides not matched to a gene: 5. CDR3 protein: CASRKQGIYGYTF. As DNA, the CDR3 is TGTGCCAGCAGAAAACAGGGGATCTATGGCTACACCTTC.

The gene calls are TRBV9 and TRBJ2-7; D not certain. Germline CDR1 and CDR2: SGDLS and YYNGEE. V was trimmed by 2 bases and J by 0 bases, leaving 15 bases between them. The CDR3 spans 16 residues. Written as DNA, the CDR3 is TGTGCCAGCAGCGTTGCCCCAGACACATACTCCTACGAGCAGTACTTC. Its translation is CASSVAPDTYSYEQYF. The complete variable domain, with remaining parts taken from reference TRBV9 and TRBJ2-7, reads DSGVTQTPKHLITATGQRVTLRCSPRSGDLSVYWYQQSLDQGLQFLIQYYNGEERAKGNILERFSAQQFPDLHSELNLSSLELGDSALYFCASSVAPDTYSYEQYFGPGTRLTVT.

J is TRBJ1-1 and V is TRBV11-1; D may be TRBD1 (5 bases). The CDR3 totals 16 residues. V was pared by 1 base and J by 0 bases, with 12 bases between. From germline, CDR1 is SGHAT and CDR2 FQDESV (reference sequence). The CDR3 nucleotides read TGTGCCAGCAGCTTAGTATCGGGGCGCCTGAACACTGAAGCTTTCTTT. Its protein product is CASSLVSGRLNTEAFF.

This chain connects TRBV27 to TRBJ2-7; 7 nucleotides align to TRBD1. With V trimmed by 5 bases and J by 1 base, 5 bases remained unmatched. Germline V gene lookup returns CDR1 MNHEY and CDR2 SMNVEV (reference sequence). CDR3 length equals 14 residues. Here the CDR3 reads CASSRGTVSYEQYF. Written as DNA, the CDR3 is TGTGCCAGCAGTCGAGGGACAGTTTCCTACGAGCAGTACTTC.

The rearrangement links TRBV27 to TRBJ2-6; 7 bases match TRBD1. The CDR3 is made up of 16 amino acids. Germline CDR1 reads MNHEY; CDR2 reads SMNVEV (reference sequence). J lost 0 bases, V lost 6 bases, and 5 bases had no gene match. The CDR3 region is CASSRTGSSGANVLTF. The DNA for the CDR3 is TGTGCCAGCAGCCGGACAGGCTCCTCTGGGGCCAACGTCCTGACTTTC.

V is TRBV19 and J is TRBJ1-2; D is perhaps TRBD1 (6 bases). Per the germline V gene, CDR1 is LNHDA and CDR2 is SQIVND (reference sequence). The CDR3 consists of 14 residues. Trimming took 4 bases from V and 5 from J, leaving 14 bases between them. The CDR3 DNA sequence: TGTGCCAGTAGTAGCAGGGGACCTCCTTATGGCTACACCTTC. It yields the protein CASSSRGPPYGYTF. Drawing the rest from reference TRBV19 and TRBJ1-2, the complete variable domain is DGGITQSPKYLFRKEGQNVTLSCEQNLNHDAMYWYRQDPGQGLRLIYYSQIVNDFQKGDIAEGYSVSREKKESFPLTVTSAQKNPTAFYLCASSSRGPPYGYTFGSGTRLTVV.

J is TRBJ2-3 and V is TRBV7-9; TRBD2 might be the D (6 bases). The V gene's germline CDR1 is SEHNR and CDR2 FQNEAQ (reference sequence). The CDR3 runs 17 residues. With 1 base removed from V and 2 bases from J, the gap between germline ends came to 16 bases. The CDR3 reads CASSLGGPGGATDTQYF. The CDR3 region has the DNA TGTGCCAGCAGCTTAGGCGGGCCGGGCGGGGCCACAGATACGCAGTATTTT.

The chain carries TRBV6-5 and TRBJ2-5, with 8 bases matching TRBD2. With V trimmed by 7 bases and J by 4 bases, 5 bases remained unmatched. CDR1 is MNHEY, CDR2 SVGAGI, per germline. The CDR3 length is 13 residues. CDR3 sequence reads: CASTGGAAETQYF. The CDR3 bases are TGTGCCAGCACCGGGGGGGCCGCAGAGACCCAGTACTTC.

This chain links TRBV15 with TRBJ2-3; 11 nucleotides align to TRBD2. This CDR3 is 17 amino acids long. With V trimmed by 2 bases and J by 3 bases, 7 bases remained unmatched. CDR1 and CDR2 (germline): LNHNV, YYDKDF (reference sequence). CDR3 sequence: CATSRNRGTSGTDTQYF. The CDR3 region has the DNA TGTGCCACCAGCAGAAATAGAGGGACTAGCGGAACAGATACGCAGTATTTT.

The chain uses TRBV30 and TRBJ1-5; TRBD1 is a possible D gene (6 bases). V lost 4 bases and J lost 4, with 11 bases in between. Germline CDR1 GTSNPN, CDR2 SVGIG (reference sequence). CDR3 length: 13 residues. The DNA for the CDR3 is TGTGCCTGGACCAGGGGCGGAAATCAGCCCCAGCATTTT. Residues: CAWTRGGNQPQHF.

The chain has TRBV2 and TRBJ2-7, with 8 bases fitting TRBD2. Germline CDR1 reads SNHLY; CDR2 reads FYNNEI. The length of the CDR3 is 13 residues. V lost 7 bases and J lost 2; bases outside the gene matches: 4. The DNA for the CDR3 is TGTGCCAGCATACGCGGGAGGCCCTACGAGCAGTACTTC. Translated, it gives CASIRGRPYEQYF.

This chain uses TRBV5-4 with TRBJ1-1; 7 bases match TRBD1. V lost 3 bases and J lost 0; bases outside the gene matches: 8. The CDR3 contains 16 residues. CDR1 and CDR2 (germline): SGHNT, YYREEE (reference sequence). The CDR3 sequence: CASSSGQQNLNTEAFF. For the CDR3, the DNA is TGTGCCAGCAGCTCGGGACAGCAGAATTTGAACACTGAAGCTTTCTTT.

Details on this clone: Other nucleotide sequences from this sample produce the same CDR3. J is TRBJ2-7 and V is TRBV27; a possible D gene is TRBD1 (6 bases). CDR1 and CDR2 (germline): MNHEY, SMNVEV (reference sequence). CDR3 length equals 15 residues. Trimming took 4 bases from V and 0 from J, leaving 13 bases between them. CDR3 residues: CASSSPDRRSYEQYF. The CDR3 DNA is TGTGCCAGCAGTTCCCCCGACAGGCGCTCCTACGAGCAGTACTTC.